This T cell receptor beta chain was recorded in a study of T cell repertoires in aging, cancer and after chemotherapy. Peripheral blood genomic DNA, not sorted cells or RNA, was the template. This clonotype was seen only a few times. Trimming cost V 3 bases and J 8 bases, with 14 bases left between them. This CDR3 contains 14 residues. Per germline, CDR1 MDHEN and CDR2 SYDVKM. TRB rearrangements spanning V, D and J were amplified using mixed TRB-A/B primers. TCRdb re-called the multiplex PCR reads through MiXCR, storing one row per CDR3 protein. This sample has about 6,000 distinct CDR3 sequences, with approximately 22% found just once.

The receptor was isolated from a human donor in good health. The sample consisted of blood. This rearrangement joins TRBV28 to TRBJ2-1, with a possible D match to TRBD2 (7 bases). The CDR3 nucleotides read TGTGCCAGCAGTTTGGGCGGGGGCCCTTATGAGCAGTTCTTC. As protein: CASSLGGGPYEQFF.